This entry describes one TCR beta chain. The antigen is undetermined. The ends were cut back, 5 bases at V and 6 bases at J, with 17 bases in the middle. The CDR3 is 15 amino acids. Germline values: CDR1 SGHTA, CDR2 FQGNSA. Assay: immunoSEQ multiplex PCR; the TCRdb copy retains only in-frame clones and omits some. Of 150,000 to 200,000 clones listed, 85% to 95% are singletons. The data were obtained in a study of T cell responses to AZD1222 COVID-19 vaccine. About the study: Samples with a second dose at about 4 or about 12 weeks were pooled together.

General study points: Spike-specific TCR breadth and depth went up after people got two AZD1222 doses.

The V and J genes are TRBV7-2 and TRBJ1-5; D ambiguous. This sequence was found in an adult in good health. The sample was peripheral blood, taken on day 0 of AZD1222 vaccination. In nucleotides, the CDR3 is TGTGCCAGCAGCCCCTCGAGAGAGGGCGGTCAGCCCCAGCATTTT. Residues: CASSPSREGGQPQHF.